This T cell receptor beta chain was captured by sequencing in a study of blood T cell repertoires in COVID-19. The wider study: The cDNA or gDNA used as material had been derived from T cells, B-cell-depleted T cells, or PBMCs.

From germline, CDR1 is LGHNA and CDR2 YNFKEQ. J gave up 8 bases and V 2 bases, and 6 bases lay outside the gene matches. CDR3 length: 15 residues. Original methodology: The authors estimated nucleated cell counts from reference gene primer amplification. Assay: immunoSEQ multiplex PCR; the TCRdb copy retains only in-frame clones and omits some. Clone size and the V and J calls come from that table; the DNA yielded D and trimming. The sample records 250,000 or so clones, around nine tenths being singletons. The study drew participants aged about 18 to 95 years from 20 to 30 US areas. Participants reported their clinical history, and cohort assignment relied on those reports.

Sequencing was carried out using PBMCs or T cells enriched from blood (not recorded which). The V and J genes are TRBV4-2 and TRBJ2-1; 10 nucleotides match TRBD2. The TCR comes from a woman between 45 and 60 years old who had recovered from COVID-19. Written as DNA, the CDR3 is TGTGCCAGCAGCCAATCCAGCGGGAGGGCGGATGAGCAGTTCTTC. It yields the protein CASSQSSGRADEQFF.